These T cell receptor beta chains were read from a single sample in a study of blood T cell repertoires in COVID-19. Generated by immunoSEQ multiplex PCR, the TCRdb table keeps only in-frame clones and is missing some. This repertoire shows more than 250,000 clones, under 95% found once; its top ten account for less than 20%. Sequenced sample: PBMCs or T cells enriched from blood (not recorded which). All receptors derive from a woman aged 25 to 45 who had recovered from COVID-19. The CDR3 runs from the conserved cysteine through the conserved F or W. D genes are given only for firm matches.

J | D | V | CDR3 | DNA
TRBJ2-5 | . | TRBV5-1 | CASSLGQHQETQYF | TGCGCCAGCAGCTTGGGACAGCACCAAGAGACCCAGTACTTC
TRBJ2-7 | TRBD1 | TRBV28 | CASGRTGRAYEQYF | TGTGCCAGCGGACGGACAGGGAGAGCCTACGAGCAGTACTTC
TRBJ1-1 | . | TRBV9 | CASSVGVDTEAFF | TGTGCCAGCAGCGTAGGCGTGGACACTGAAGCTTTCTTT
TRBJ2-7 | TRBD2 | TRBV3-1/TRBV3-2 | CASNERESHEQYF | TGTGCCAGCAATGAGCGGGAGTCCCACGAGCAGTACTTC
TRBJ1-1 | . | TRBV19 | CASSYGPRGSTEAFF | TGTGCCAGTAGTTACGGGCCAAGGGGTTCCACTGAAGCTTTCTTT
TRBJ2-3 | . | TRBV2 | CASSDGRATSTDTQYF | TGTGCCAGCAGTGACGGCAGGGCAACTAGCACAGATACGCAGTATTTT
TRBJ1-5 | TRBD1 | TRBV6-5 | CASRGQGAIGQPQHF | TGTGCCAGCAGGGGACAGGGGGCGATAGGTCAGCCCCAGCATTTT
TRBJ1-1 | . | TRBV7-9 | CASSPPVNTEAFF | TGTGCCAGCAGCCCTCCCGTGAACACTGAAGCTTTCTTT
TRBJ1-5 | . | TRBV10-1 | CASRGGGGFYRQPQHF | TGCGCCAGCAGGGGAGGGGGTGGGTTTTATAGGCAGCCCCAGCATTTT
TRBJ2-2 | TRBD2 | TRBV7-8 | CASSSPGLAGGSTGELFF | TGTGCCAGCAGCTCCCCGGGACTAGCGGGGGGGTCCACCGGGGAGCTGTTTTTT
TRBJ1-1 | . | TRBV7-2 | CASSQQENTEAFF | TGTGCCAGCAGTCAACAGGAGAACACTGAAGCTTTCTTT
TRBJ2-1 | TRBD2 | TRBV5-1 | CASSLTSVSNEQFF | TGCGCCAGCAGCTTGACTAGCGTTTCCAATGAGCAGTTCTTC
TRBJ1-1 | . | TRBV4-2 | CASSQPRGMAEAFF | TGTGCCAGCAGCCAACCTCGGGGAATGGCTGAAGCTTTCTTT
TRBJ2-7 | . | TRBV5-4 | CASSLEGRGFYEQYF | TGTGCCAGCAGCTTGGAAGGGCGGGGATTCTACGAGCAGTACTTC
TRBJ2-2 | TRBD2 | TRBV23-1 | CASSQLAGDRTGELFF | TGCGCCAGCAGTCAACTTGCGGGAGATCGGACCGGGGAGCTGTTTTTT
TRBJ1-5 | . | TRBV28 | CASSSQGIGAQPQHF | TGTGCCAGCAGCTCTCAGGGGATTGGGGCTCAGCCCCAGCATTTT
TRBJ2-2 | . | TRBV18 | CASSPSGVGTGELFF | TGTGCCAGCTCACCATCCGGGGTCGGGACCGGGGAGCTGTTTTTT
TRBJ1-2 | . | TRBV4-1 | CASSQGRTGINYGYTF | TGCGCCAGCAGCCAAGGCCGTACAGGAATCAACTATGGCTACACCTTC
TRBJ2-1 | . | TRBV7-6 | CASSLSVSPYNEQFF | TGTGCCAGCAGCTTATCAGTCTCTCCCTACAATGAGCAGTTCTTC